This paragraph covers one T cell receptor (beta chain) sequence. The target of this receptor is not known. Base qualities were left out, and no much larger clone turns up one base away. Other DNA sequences in this sample translate to the same CDR3. This record belongs to a study of T cell clones after liver transplantation (dated 2019 in TCRdb). At the level of the whole study: ITN030ST, the source of the samples, was a randomized trial that attempted immunosuppression withdrawal within 2 years of liver transplantation. Donor-reactive T cell clones were identified by TCRbeta sequencing following a pre-transplant mixed lymphocyte reaction and were subsequently tracked in post-transplant blood. Third party-reactive TCRbeta sequences from pre-transplant MLRs were also identified as an antigen-independent comparator for donor-reactive sequences. Of the eight recipients, a few were HCV-positive, while the remaining recipients had been transplanted for non-autoimmune, non-viral indications. The subjects received no induction therapy and were kept on standard immunosuppression until randomization at 12-24 months post-transplant. Tolerance was defined as complete withdrawal of immunosuppression for at least one year without a rise in liver enzymes beyond twice the upper limit of normal. Blood samples were collected pre-transplant, then pre-randomization ahead of withdrawal, and finally post-randomization once withdrawal had either been completed or failed. A cohort of 8 liver transplant recipients was studied, of whom 3 were classified as tolerant and 5 as non-tolerant.

Thawed unstimulated PBMCs were stained for CD3, CD4 and CD8 and FACS-sorted into CD3+CD4+ and CD3+CD8+ populations. Each of the 8 studied subjects was randomized to immunosuppression withdrawal. The Qiagen DNeasy Blood and Tissue Kit was used to isolate genomic DNA. Overall results and qualifications from the work: Because allograft tissue specimens were not available, migration of donor-reactive T cells into the graft, rather than deletion, may have occurred. Low numbers of available donor cells limited the measurable donor-reactive repertoire in a couple of subjects. Conclusions were preliminary, limited by small, heterogeneous patient numbers and non-standardized post-transplant time points. After accounting for repertoire turnover, donor-reactive detection was significantly reduced in 7 of 8 subjects for CD4 and 8 of 8 for CD8. The decline in donor-reactive sequences exceeded the decline in third party-reactive sequences, suggesting partial antigen-specific deletion that was unrelated to withdrawal success. A significant post-transplant decrease in circulating donor-reactive CD4 TCRbeta sequences was observed in most of the 8 subjects, irrespective of tolerance or HCV status.

Frozen genomic DNA underwent high-throughput TCRbeta CDR3 sequencing by immunoSEQ, including PCR amplification, mapping, bias correction and internal controls. Per the source publication's procedure: Only productive rearrangements were retained, and each unique TCRbeta sequence was defined by its CDR3 nucleotide sequence together with its V and J gene. A sequence counted as donor-reactive only if the sequence showed at least 5-fold expansion in CFSE-low cells compared with unstimulated pre-transplant cells and had a frequency of at least 0.01%. Minimum frequency thresholds were set for each subject based on the unstimulated sample with the lowest template count, ensuring at least 90% detection power. Repertoire turnover was measured by Jensen-Shannon divergence between the top 1000 TCRbeta sequences post- and pre-transplant. Changes in detection of donor-reactive sequences were assessed with two-sided Fisher's exact tests. Entries here come from immuneACCESS through TCRdb and include only in-frame sequences with V and J called. Some clones fail to appear in such tables; in the studies checked, an unresolved V gene covers under half of the shortfall, and the cause of the remainder is unknown. The DNA was the basis for D and trimming; V, J and clone size are from that table. The sample records under 15,000 clones, under 75% of which are singletons. The ten largest clones represent 25% to 40% of the sample.

The CDR3 covers 14 residues, taking in both the cysteine and the phenylalanine. The kept DNA is CDR3 alone, 42 bases in frame from the first base. From the germline V gene, CDR1 is MGHRA and CDR2 is YSYEKL. The trim is 0 bases for V and 4 bases for J, with a gap of 10 bases between the germline ends. The TCR originated in a human patient who received a liver transplant. Where a transplant has occurred, the graft donor may have supplied some of the T cells. The sequencing used CD8+ T cells from blood, collected at the 22-month timepoint. The chain couples TRBV4-1 to TRBJ2-7; the D gene is unclear. The CDR3 protein sequence reads: CASSQESRQYEQYF. The DNA sequence is as follows: TGCGCCAGCAGCCAAGAAAGCAGACAATACGAGCAGTACTTC.